This is a list of T cell receptor beta chains from one sample in a study of metastatic and nonmetastatic thyroid tumors. TCRdb reassembled clones from the PCR reads with MiXCR. Found here are around 53,000 clones, more than 15% of them singletons; the top ten hold roughly 3%. The specimen sequenced was blood. These receptors came from a female donor with papillary thyroid cancer or a benign thyroid nodule (not recorded which). Some clones in this sample may be carry-over from other donors' samples. Each CDR3 is given with its conserved first and last residue. D genes are given only for firm matches. The size entry is marked missing in some rows and otherwise reads once, few, many or a size class.

v_gene: TRBV3-1; abundance: -; d_gene: -; CDR3aa: CASSRGSSGADVLTF
v_gene: TRBV12-3/TRBV12-4; abundance: few; d_gene: TRBD1; CDR3aa: CASSPGQGYEQYF
v_gene: TRBV7-9; abundance: many; d_gene: TRBD1; CDR3aa: CASSSRGPYEQYF
v_gene: TRBV30; abundance: many; d_gene: -; CDR3aa: CAWAGGTNEQFF
v_gene: TRBV12-3/TRBV12-4; abundance: many; d_gene: TRBD2; CDR3aa: CASRGTLAGVGYNEQFF
v_gene: TRBV11-1; abundance: -; d_gene: TRBD1; CDR3aa: CANSLTYRDSTYEQYF
v_gene: TRBV19; abundance: many; d_gene: TRBD2; CDR3aa: CASSSYFLRLAGAEDTQYF
v_gene: TRBV7-9; abundance: many; d_gene: -; CDR3aa: CASSLEASFNEQFF
v_gene: TRBV18; abundance: -; d_gene: -; CDR3aa: CASSPPQPQETQYF
v_gene: TRBV20-1; abundance: many; d_gene: -; CDR3aa: CSARGRLNTEAFF
v_gene: TRBV5-6; abundance: many; d_gene: -; CDR3aa: CASSLALGGSSLEQYF
v_gene: TRBV6-1; abundance: many; d_gene: -; CDR3aa: CASSDSGGHSYEQYF